The 6 T cell receptor beta chains reported below all come from one sample, sequenced in a study of CD8 T cells in Susac syndrome. Random hexamers were used to reverse transcribe the RNA input (about 0.5 to 1 ug). MiXCR, run by TCRdb on the immunoSEQ multiplex PCR reads, gives a single entry per CDR3 protein. Of 300,000 to 350,000 distinct CDR3 sequences listed, under 95% are singletons. The sample taken for sequencing was CD4+ T cells from PBMCs. These receptors originate from a human donor with multiple sclerosis.

This chain's CDR3 is CASSQDLTNTGELFF. The DNA for the CDR3 is TGTGCCAGCAGCCAGGACTTAACGAACACCGGGGAGCTGTTTTTT. The chain has TRBV5-4 and TRBJ2-2; TRBD2 is a possible D gene (5 bases). Deletions cut 4 bases from V and 0 bases from J, with 10 bases between. Per germline, CDR1 SGHNT and CDR2 YYREEE (reference sequence). CDR3 length: 15 amino acids.

The chain combines TRBV29-1 with TRBJ1-1; 10 nucleotides agree with TRBD1. CDR3 size: 13 residues. Germline values: CDR1 SQVTM, CDR2 ANQGSEA. V shed 7 bases, J shed 5 bases, and the junction held 7 bases outside the gene matches. The CDR3 DNA follows: TGCAGCGGGGGACAGGGGATAATGACTGAAGCTTTCTTT. It codes for CSGGQGIMTEAFF.

The chain combines TRBV30 with TRBJ2-1; D is ambiguous. CDR3 length equals 12 residues. Trimming left V 4 bases short and J 6 bases short, with 10 bases between. Germline V gene sequence: CDR1 GTSNPN, CDR2 SVGIG (reference sequence). The CDR3 is CAWTTKVNEQFF. The CDR3 coding sequence is TGTGCCTGGACCACAAAGGTCAATGAGCAGTTCTTC.

This rearrangement joins TRBV20-1 to TRBJ1-4, with no clear D. V dropped 3 bases and J dropped 6 bases, with 11 bases sitting between them. This CDR3 is 13 amino acids long. CDR1 is DFQATT, CDR2 SNEGSKA, per germline (reference sequence). CDR3 sequence (DNA): TGCAGTGCTAGGGATGGCGGGGATGAAAAACTGTTTTTT. Encoded protein: CSARDGGDEKLFF.

This chain connects TRBV7-2 to TRBJ2-3, with 8 bases matching TRBD2. Germline V gene data show CDR1 as SGHTA and CDR2 as FQGNSA. This CDR3 has 17 residues. J lost 6 bases, V lost 9 bases, and 20 bases had no gene match. CDR3 DNA sequence: TGTGCCAGTAGACTCGCGGGGGGCCCTCGCGCGGGCGATACGCAGTATTTT. Amino acid sequence: CASRLAGGPRAGDTQYF.

The chain links TRBV5-1 to TRBJ2-1; 10 bases are a match to TRBD2. This CDR3 is built from 15 residues. V trimming: 0 bases; J trimming: 6 bases; junction bases outside the gene matches: 3. CDR1 and CDR2 (germline): SGHRS, YFSETQ. DNA for the CDR3: TGCGCCAGCAGCTTGGGAAGCGGGAGGGCCAATGAGCAGTTCTTC. Its translation is CASSLGSGRANEQFF.